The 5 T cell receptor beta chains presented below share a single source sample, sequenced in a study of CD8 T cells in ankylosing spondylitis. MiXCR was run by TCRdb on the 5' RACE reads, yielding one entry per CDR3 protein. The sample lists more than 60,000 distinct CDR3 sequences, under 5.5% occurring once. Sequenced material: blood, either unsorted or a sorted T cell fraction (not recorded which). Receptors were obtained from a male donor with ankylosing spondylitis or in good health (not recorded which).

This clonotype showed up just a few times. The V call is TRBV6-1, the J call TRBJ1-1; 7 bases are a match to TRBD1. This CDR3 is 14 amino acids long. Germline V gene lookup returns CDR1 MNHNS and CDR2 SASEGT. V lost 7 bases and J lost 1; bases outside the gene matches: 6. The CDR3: CASIPQGRNTEAFF. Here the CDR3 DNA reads TGTGCCAGCATTCCACAGGGGAGGAACACTGAAGCTTTCTTT.

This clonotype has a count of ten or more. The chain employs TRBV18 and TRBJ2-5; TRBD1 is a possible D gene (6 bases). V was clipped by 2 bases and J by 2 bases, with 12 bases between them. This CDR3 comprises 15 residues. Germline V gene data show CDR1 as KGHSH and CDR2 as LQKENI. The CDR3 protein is CASSPGQSTQETQYF. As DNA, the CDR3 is TGTGCCAGCTCACCAGGACAGTCGACTCAAGAGACCCAGTACTTC.

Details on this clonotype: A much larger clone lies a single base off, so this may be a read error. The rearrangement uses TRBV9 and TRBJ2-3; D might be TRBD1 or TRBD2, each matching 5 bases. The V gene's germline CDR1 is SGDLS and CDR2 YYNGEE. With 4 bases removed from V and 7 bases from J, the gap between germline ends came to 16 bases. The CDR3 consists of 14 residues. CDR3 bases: TGTGCCAGCAGCCTCGCCGGGGCCGAAAATACGCAGTATTTT. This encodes CASSLAGAENTQYF.

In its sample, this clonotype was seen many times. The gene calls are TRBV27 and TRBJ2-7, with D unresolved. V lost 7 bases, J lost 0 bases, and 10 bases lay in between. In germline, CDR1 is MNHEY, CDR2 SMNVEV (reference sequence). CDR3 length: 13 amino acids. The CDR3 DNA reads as TGTGCCAGCACGGAAACCGGCTCCTACGAGCAGTACTTC. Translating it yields CASTETGSYEQYF.

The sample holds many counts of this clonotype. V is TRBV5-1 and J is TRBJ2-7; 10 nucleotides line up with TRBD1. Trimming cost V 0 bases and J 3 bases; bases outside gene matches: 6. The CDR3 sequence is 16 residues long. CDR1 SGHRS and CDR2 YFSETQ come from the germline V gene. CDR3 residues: CASSLAGQGSRYEQYF. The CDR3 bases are TGCGCCAGCAGCTTGGCGGGACAGGGGAGTCGCTACGAGCAGTACTTC.